The rows below give T cell receptor beta chains drawn from one sample of a study of cytomegalovirus exposure and HLA in healthy donors. Method: immunoSEQ multiplex PCR; TCRdb's copy keeps in-frame clones and lacks some. The sample includes over 100,000 clones. Material: PBMCs. The receptors derive from a man aged 30 to 45 in good health and CMV-seronegative. The CDR3 runs from the conserved cysteine through the conserved F or W. A D gene is named only where the DNA matches it firmly.

D	V	J	CDR3	DNA
.	TRBV7-6	TRBJ1-1	CASSSPPWGGDTEAFF	TGTGCCAGCAGCTCCCCCCCGTGGGGAGGGGACACTGAAGCTTTCTTT
.	TRBV19	TRBJ1-2	CASSIDRQDGYTF	TGTGCCAGTAGTATAGATCGACAGGATGGCTACACCTTC
.	TRBV7-2	TRBJ2-3	CASSLGPLGADTQYF	TGTGCCAGCAGCTTAGGACCTCTAGGAGCAGATACGCAGTATTTT
.	TRBV9	TRBJ2-5	CASSVGGEETQYF	TGTGCCAGCAGCGTAGGGGGGGAAGAGACCCAGTACTTC
TRBD1	TRBV7-9	TRBJ2-7	CASSLDRGTYEQYF	TGTGCCAGCAGCTTAGACAGGGGAACCTACGAGCAGTACTTC
TRBD1	TRBV5-4	TRBJ1-1	CASSPGGHSNTEAFF	TGTGCCAGCAGCCCAGGGGGACACTCGAACACTGAAGCTTTCTTT
TRBD1	TRBV5-8	TRBJ2-3	CASSTRDRGSTDTQYF	TGTGCCAGCAGCACGAGGGACAGGGGAAGCACAGATACGCAGTATTTT
.	TRBV7-2	TRBJ1-5	CASSLRGPNQPQHF	TGTGCCAGCAGCTTGCGAGGCCCCAATCAGCCCCAGCATTTT
.	TRBV6-4	TRBJ2-3	CVSSDSEGTDTQYF	TGTGTCAGCAGTGACTCGGAGGGGACAGATACGCAGTATTTT
.	TRBV27	TRBJ2-1	CASTPKRGNEQFF	TGTGCCAGCACCCCGAAAAGGGGGAATGAGCAGTTCTTC
.	TRBV2	TRBJ1-2	CASSRDKAAFYGYTF	TGTGCCAGCAGCCGGGACAAGGCCGCCTTCTATGGCTACACCTTC
.	TRBV6-5	TRBJ1-6	CASRDTNSPLHF	TGTGCCAGCAGGGACACGAATTCACCCCTCCACTTT
.	TRBV5-8	TRBJ1-5	CASSWDKGQPQHF	TGTGCCAGCAGCTGGGACAAGGGTCAGCCCCAGCATTTT
.	TRBV7-9	TRBJ1-1	CASSKGQNTEAFF	TGTGCCAGCAGCAAGGGACAAAACACTGAAGCTTTCTTT
TRBD1	TRBV19	TRBJ1-2	CASSISAGQGIHGYTF	TGTGCCAGTAGTATTAGTGCCGGACAGGGTATCCATGGCTACACCTTC
TRBD1	TRBV9	TRBJ2-5	CASSVGLKGQETQYF	TGTGCCAGCAGCGTAGGTCTGAAGGGACAGGAGACCCAGTACTTC
.	TRBV18	TRBJ1-1	CASFRDTRANTEAFF	TGTGCCAGCTTCCGGGACACGCGCGCGAACACTGAAGCTTTCTTT
TRBD1	TRBV5-1	TRBJ2-7	CASSLWAGTGNEQYF	TGCGCCAGCAGCCTTTGGGCCGGGACAGGGAACGAGCAGTACTTC
TRBD1	TRBV4-1	TRBJ2-7	CASSQGVGQGKGEQYF	TGCGCCAGCAGCCAGGGGGTGGGACAGGGAAAGGGCGAGCAGTACTTC
.	TRBV7-3	TRBJ1-5	CASSLRWANQPQHF	TGTGCCAGCAGCTTAAGGTGGGCCAATCAGCCCCAGCATTTT
TRBD1	TRBV10-3	TRBJ1-2	CAISVSFGQGAFANYGYTF	TGTGCCATCAGTGTCTCCTTTGGGCAGGGGGCATTCGCTAACTATGGCTACACCTTC
TRBD1	TRBV4-1	TRBJ1-5	CASSLGTGDQPQHF	TGCGCCAGCAGCCTAGGGACAGGCGATCAGCCCCAGCATTTT
.	TRBV12-5	TRBJ2-5	CASGGFEGTQYF	TGTGCTAGTGGTGGGTTTGAGGGGACCCAGTACTTC
.	TRBV6-5	TRBJ2-5	CASRLGYRGQETQYF	TGTGCCAGCCGTCTAGGGTATCGGGGCCAAGAGACCCAGTACTTC
.	TRBV4-2	TRBJ1-6	CASSQAEGSYNSPLHF	TGTGCCAGCAGCCAAGCTGAGGGCTCCTATAATTCACCCCTCCACTTT
TRBD2	TRBV6-5	TRBJ2-7	CASSWADTSGGSEQYF	TGTGCCAGCAGTTGGGCGGATACTAGCGGGGGGAGTGAGCAGTACTTC
TRBD1	TRBV10-3	TRBJ2-7	CAINTGQGNPETYEQYF	TGTGCCATCAATACCGGACAGGGCAACCCCGAAACCTACGAGCAGTACTTC
TRBD1	TRBV2	TRBJ2-3	CASSMRTGPDTQYF	TGTGCCAGCAGTATGCGGACAGGACCAGATACGCAGTATTTT
.	TRBV4-3	TRBJ1-2	CASSLGAGSNYGYTF	TGCGCCAGCAGCCTCGGCGCGGGGTCTAACTATGGCTACACCTTC
.	TRBV5-1	TRBJ2-5	CASSLQRGTQETQYF	TGCGCCAGCAGCTTGCAAAGGGGGACCCAAGAGACCCAGTACTTC
TRBD2	TRBV4-2	TRBJ2-5	CASSQPSAGGQETQYF	TGTGCCAGCAGCCAGCCTTCGGCGGGGGGACAAGAGACCCAGTACTTC
TRBD1	TRBV7-9	TRBJ2-2	CASSGQVAMETGELFF	TGTGCCAGCAGCGGACAGGTGGCAATGGAAACCGGGGAGCTGTTTTTT
.	TRBV6-4	TRBJ1-6	CASSQSPLHF	TGTGCCAGCAGTCAATCACCCCTCCACTTT
TRBD1	TRBV29-1	TRBJ2-7	CSGTGTGAYEQYF	TGCAGCGGCACCGGGACAGGGGCCTACGAGCAGTACTTC
.	TRBV6-1	TRBJ2-1	CASSEEGDRSKITYNEQFF	TGTGCCAGCAGTGAAGAGGGCGACAGGTCGAAAATTACTTACAATGAGCAGTTCTTC
.	TRBV18	TRBJ2-5	CASSRRPGQAGEETQYF	TGTGCCAGCTCACGACGCCCGGGACAGGCGGGGGAAGAGACCCAGTACTTC
TRBD1	TRBV5-1	TRBJ1-2	CASSLGTGGTGYTF	TGCGCCAGCAGCCTCGGGACAGGGGGTACGGGCTACACCTTC
TRBD1	TRBV6-4	TRBJ2-2	CASSETGVNGELFF	TGTGCCAGCAGTGAAACAGGGGTAAACGGGGAGCTGTTTTTT
.	TRBV27	TRBJ1-1	CASRPFEGRLEAFF	TGTGCCAGCAGACCTTTTGAAGGTAGACTTGAAGCTTTCTTT
.	TRBV7-2	TRBJ2-2	CASSLIRLANGGELFF	TGTGCCAGCAGCTTAATTCGGCTAGCGAATGGCGGGGAGCTGTTTTTT
.	TRBV27	TRBJ1-4	CASRKGQGREKLFF	TGTGCCAGCAGGAAGGGGCAGGGGAGAGAAAAACTGTTTTTT
.	TRBV7-2	TRBJ1-1	CASTKGGPPLTEAFF	TGTGCCAGCACCAAGGGAGGGCCTCCCCTCACTGAAGCTTTCTTT
.	TRBV11-2	TRBJ2-1	CASSPLSSYNEQFF	TGTGCCAGCAGCCCCCTAAGCTCCTACAATGAGCAGTTCTTC
.	TRBV7-3	TRBJ2-2	CASRLTAGELFF	TGTGCCAGCAGGTTGACAGCCGGGGAGCTGTTTTTT
.	TRBV18	TRBJ2-7	CASSPVTADYEQYF	TGTGCCAGCTCACCAGTTACAGCCGATTACGAGCAGTACTTC
.	TRBV2	TRBJ2-5	CASRRSLLQETQYF	TGTGCCAGCAGGAGGTCCCTCTTACAAGAGACCCAGTACTTC
.	TRBV5-1	TRBJ1-3	CASSLGAASGNTIYF	TGCGCCAGCAGCTTGGGGGCCGCCTCTGGAAACACCATATATTTT
.	TRBV19	TRBJ1-1	CASIKESTEAFF	TGTGCCAGTATAAAGGAGTCAACTGAAGCTTTCTTT
TRBD1	TRBV5-6	TRBJ1-1	CASSPDRGNTEAFF	TGTGCCAGCAGTCCAGACAGGGGGAACACTGAAGCTTTCTTT
TRBD1	TRBV28	TRBJ1-2	CASSLGQGYGYTF	TGTGCCAGCAGTTTAGGACAGGGCTATGGCTACACCTTC
.	TRBV25-1	TRBJ2-2	CASSEWGSRGTGELFF	TGTGCCAGCAGTGAATGGGGGTCCAGGGGCACCGGGGAGCTGTTTTTT
.	TRBV4-1	TRBJ1-2	CASSPGVLYGYTF	TGCGCCAGCAGCCCGGGGGTTCTCTATGGCTACACCTTC
.	TRBV30	TRBJ1-2	CAWIWGGSNYGYTF	TGTGCCTGGATTTGGGGCGGATCTAACTATGGCTACACCTTC
.	TRBV2	TRBJ1-1	CASSEYSEAFF	TGTGCCAGCAGTGAGTATTCTGAAGCTTTCTTT
.	TRBV7-9	TRBJ2-3	CASSLEGVTDTQYF	TGTGCCAGCAGCTTAGAGGGGGTCACAGATACGCAGTATTTT
TRBD1	TRBV7-9	TRBJ1-6	CASRPTGGNSPLHF	TGTGCCAGCAGACCGACAGGGGGAAATTCACCCCTCCACTTT